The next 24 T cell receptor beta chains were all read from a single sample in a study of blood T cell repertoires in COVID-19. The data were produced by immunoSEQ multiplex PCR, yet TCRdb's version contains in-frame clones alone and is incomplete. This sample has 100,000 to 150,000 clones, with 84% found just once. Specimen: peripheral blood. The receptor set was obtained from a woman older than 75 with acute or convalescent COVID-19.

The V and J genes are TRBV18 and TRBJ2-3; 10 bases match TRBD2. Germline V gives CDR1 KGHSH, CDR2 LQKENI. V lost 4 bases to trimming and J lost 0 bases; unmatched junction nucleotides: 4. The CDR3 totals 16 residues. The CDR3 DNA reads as TGTGCCAGCTCACAGCTACTAGCGGGGAGCACAGATACGCAGTATTTT. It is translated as CASSQLLAGSTDTQYF.

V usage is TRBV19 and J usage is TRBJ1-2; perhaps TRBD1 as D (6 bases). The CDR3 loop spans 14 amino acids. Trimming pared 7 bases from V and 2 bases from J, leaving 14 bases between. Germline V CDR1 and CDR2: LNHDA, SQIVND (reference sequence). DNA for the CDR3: TGTGCCAGTACCCGGGGGGCACCAAACTATGGCTACACCTTC. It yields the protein CASTRGAPNYGYTF.

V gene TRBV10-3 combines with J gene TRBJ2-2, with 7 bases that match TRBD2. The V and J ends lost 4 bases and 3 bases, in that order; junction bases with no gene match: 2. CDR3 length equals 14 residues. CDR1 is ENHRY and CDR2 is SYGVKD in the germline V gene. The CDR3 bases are TGTGCCATCAGTGGGGGGAGGGACACCGGGGAGCTGTTTTTT. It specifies CAISGGRDTGELFF.

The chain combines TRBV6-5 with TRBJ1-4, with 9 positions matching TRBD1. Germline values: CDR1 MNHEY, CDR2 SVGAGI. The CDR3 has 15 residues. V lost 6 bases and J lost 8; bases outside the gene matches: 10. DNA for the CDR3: TGTGCCAGCAGCCCCGGGACAGGGATTGCAGAAAAACTGTTTTTT. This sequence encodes CASSPGTGIAEKLFF.

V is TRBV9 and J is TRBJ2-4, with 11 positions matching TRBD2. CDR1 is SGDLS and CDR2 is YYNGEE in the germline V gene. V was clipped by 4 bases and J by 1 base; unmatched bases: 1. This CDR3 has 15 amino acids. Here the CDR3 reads CASSRLAGAKNIQYF. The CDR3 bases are TGTGCCAGCAGCCGACTAGCGGGGGCCAAAAACATTCAGTACTTC.

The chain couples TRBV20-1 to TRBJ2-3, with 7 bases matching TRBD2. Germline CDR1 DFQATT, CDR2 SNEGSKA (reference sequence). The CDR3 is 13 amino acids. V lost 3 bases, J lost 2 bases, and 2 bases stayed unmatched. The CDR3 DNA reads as TGCAGTGCTAGTGGGGACTACACAGATACGCAGTATTTT. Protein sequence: CSASGDYTDTQYF.

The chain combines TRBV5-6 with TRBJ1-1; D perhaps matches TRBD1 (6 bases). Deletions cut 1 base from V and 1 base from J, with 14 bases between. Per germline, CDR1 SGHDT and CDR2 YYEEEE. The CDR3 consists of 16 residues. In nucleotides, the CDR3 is TGTGCCAGCAGCTTGTTTGGGGTAGGGGGGAACACTGAAGCTTTCTTT. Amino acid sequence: CASSLFGVGGNTEAFF.

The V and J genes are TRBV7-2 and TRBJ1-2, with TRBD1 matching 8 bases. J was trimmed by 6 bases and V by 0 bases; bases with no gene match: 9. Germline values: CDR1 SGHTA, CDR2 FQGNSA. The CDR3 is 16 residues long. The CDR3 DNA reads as TGTGCCAGCAGCTTAGCCCATGGGACAGGAGTAAATGGCTACACCTTC. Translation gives CASSLAHGTGVNGYTF. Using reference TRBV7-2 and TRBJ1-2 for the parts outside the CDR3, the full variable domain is GAGVSQSPSNKVTEKGKDVELRCDPISGHTALYWYRQSLGQGLEFLIYFQGNSAPDKSGLPSDRFSAERTGGSVSTLTIQRTQQEDSAVYLCASSLAHGTGVNGYTFGSGTRLTVV.

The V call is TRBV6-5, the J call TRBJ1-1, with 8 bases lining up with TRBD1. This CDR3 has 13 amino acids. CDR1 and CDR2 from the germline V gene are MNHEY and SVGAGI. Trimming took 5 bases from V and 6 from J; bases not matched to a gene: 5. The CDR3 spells CASSRTGKSEAFF. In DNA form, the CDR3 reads TGTGCCAGCAGTAGGACAGGGAAATCTGAAGCTTTCTTT.

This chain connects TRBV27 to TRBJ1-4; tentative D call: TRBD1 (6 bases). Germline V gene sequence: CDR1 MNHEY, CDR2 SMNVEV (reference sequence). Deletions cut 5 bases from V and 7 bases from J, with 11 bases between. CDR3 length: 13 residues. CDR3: CASSTGFFEKLFF. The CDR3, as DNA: TGTGCCAGCAGTACAGGGTTTTTTGAAAAACTGTTTTTT. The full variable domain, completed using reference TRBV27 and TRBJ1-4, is EAQVTQNPRYLITVTGKKLTVTCSQNMNHEYMSWYRQDPGLGLRQIYYSMNVEVTDKGDVPEGYKVSRKEKRNFPLILESPSPNQTSLYFCASSTGFFEKLFFGSGTQLSVL.

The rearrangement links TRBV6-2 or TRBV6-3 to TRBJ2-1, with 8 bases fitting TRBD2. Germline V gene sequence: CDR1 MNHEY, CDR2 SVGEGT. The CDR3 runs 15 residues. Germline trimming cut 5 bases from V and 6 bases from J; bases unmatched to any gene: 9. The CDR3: CASSPSGTSSNEQFF. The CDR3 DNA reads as TGTGCCAGCAGTCCCTCCGGGACTAGTAGCAATGAGCAGTTCTTC.

CDR3 amino acids: CASGSSGQVRLRPQHF. For the CDR3, the DNA is TGTGCTAGTGGTTCCTCCGGACAGGTGCGCTTGAGACCCCAGCATTTT. The chain has TRBV12-5 and TRBJ1-5; 7 bases agree with TRBD1. Looked up from germline, CDR1 is LGHNT and CDR2 is FRNRAP. The ends lost 4 bases at V and 10 bases at J; junction bases unmatched: 16. CDR3 length: 16 amino acids.

The CDR3 nucleotides are TGTGCCAGCTCGGAGGAGGGCTACGAGCAGTACTTC. Its protein product is CASSEEGYEQYF. The rearrangement uses TRBV18 and TRBJ2-7; a possible D gene is TRBD2 (6 bases). The CDR3 spans 12 residues. Looked up from germline, CDR1 is KGHSH and CDR2 is LQKENI. Trimming shortened V by 6 bases and J by 3 bases, and 9 bases separated the two germline ends. The entire variable domain, with the rest obtained from reference TRBV18 and TRBJ2-7, is as follows: NAGVMQNPRHLVRRRGQEARLRCSPMKGHSHVYWYRQLPEEGLKFMVYLQKENIIDESGMPKERFSAEFPKEGPSILRIQQVVRGDSAAYFCASSEEGYEQYFGPGTRLTVT.

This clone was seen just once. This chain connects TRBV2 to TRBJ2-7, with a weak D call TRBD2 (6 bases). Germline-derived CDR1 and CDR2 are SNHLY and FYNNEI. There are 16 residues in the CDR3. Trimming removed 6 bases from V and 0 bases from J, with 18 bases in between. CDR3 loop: CASRYFGRSSSYEQYF. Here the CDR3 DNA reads TGTGCCAGCAGGTACTTCGGGAGATCCAGCTCCTACGAGCAGTACTTC.

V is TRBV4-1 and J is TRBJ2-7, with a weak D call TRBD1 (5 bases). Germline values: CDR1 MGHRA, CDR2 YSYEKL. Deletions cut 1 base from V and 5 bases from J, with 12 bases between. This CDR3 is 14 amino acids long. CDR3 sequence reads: CASSQGAGIDEQYF. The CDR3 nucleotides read TGCGCCAGCAGCCAAGGTGCAGGGATTGACGAGCAGTACTTC.

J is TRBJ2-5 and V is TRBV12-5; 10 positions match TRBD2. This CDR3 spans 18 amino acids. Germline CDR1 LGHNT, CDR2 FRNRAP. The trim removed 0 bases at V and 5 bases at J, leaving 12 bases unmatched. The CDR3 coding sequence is TGTGCTAGTGGTTTGGTATTTACTAGCGGGGAGTTCTTGGAGACCCAGTACTTC. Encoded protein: CASGLVFTSGEFLETQYF.

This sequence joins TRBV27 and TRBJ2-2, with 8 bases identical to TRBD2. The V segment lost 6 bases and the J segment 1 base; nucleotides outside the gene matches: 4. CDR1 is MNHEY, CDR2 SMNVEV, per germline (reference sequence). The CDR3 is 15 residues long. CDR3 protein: CASRRSGGNTGELFF. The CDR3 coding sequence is TGTGCCAGCAGACGAAGCGGGGGGAACACCGGGGAGCTGTTTTTT.

The chain's CDR3 is CASSLTTTTNEKLFF. For the CDR3, the DNA is TGCGCCAGCAGCTTGACAACCACAACTAATGAAAAACTGTTTTTT. J is TRBJ1-4 and V is TRBV5-1; D is ambiguous. Germline values: CDR1 SGHRS, CDR2 YFSETQ. CDR3 size: 15 residues. Trimming removed 1 base at V and 0 bases at J, with 7 bases between.

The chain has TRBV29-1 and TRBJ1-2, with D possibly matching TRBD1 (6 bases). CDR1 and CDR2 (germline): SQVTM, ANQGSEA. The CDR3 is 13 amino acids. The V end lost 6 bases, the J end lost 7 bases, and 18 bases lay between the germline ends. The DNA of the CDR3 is TGCAGCGTCCTCACGCAGGGGTTTGGTGGCTACACCTTC. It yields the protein CSVLTQGFGGYTF.

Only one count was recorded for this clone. Here the CDR3 reads CSASYRGRGYTEAFF. CDR3 coding DNA: TGCAGTGCTAGTTACAGGGGGCGGGGGTACACTGAAGCTTTCTTT. The chain joins TRBV20-1 to TRBJ1-1; the match to TRBD1 covers 9 bases. The ends lost 3 bases at V and 3 bases at J; junction bases unmatched: 8. The V gene's germline CDR1 is DFQATT and CDR2 SNEGSKA (reference sequence). CDR3 size: 15 residues.

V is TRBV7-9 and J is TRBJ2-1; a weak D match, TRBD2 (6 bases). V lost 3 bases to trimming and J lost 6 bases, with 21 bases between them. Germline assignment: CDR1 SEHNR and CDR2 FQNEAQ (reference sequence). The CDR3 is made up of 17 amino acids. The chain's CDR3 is CASSFGGGRRAGNEQFF. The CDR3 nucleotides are TGTGCCAGCAGCTTTGGTGGGGGGAGGCGTGCAGGCAATGAGCAGTTCTTC.

The CDR3 here is CASSKRLAANTGELFF. The CDR3 coding sequence is TGTGCCAGCAGCAAGAGACTAGCGGCGAACACCGGGGAGCTGTTTTTT. The rearrangement joins TRBV11-2 to TRBJ2-2; 9 bases are a match to TRBD2. Germline CDR1 and CDR2: SGHAT and FQNNGV. Unmatched junction bases numbered 4, after V lost 5 bases and J lost 0 bases. The CDR3 is 16 residues long.

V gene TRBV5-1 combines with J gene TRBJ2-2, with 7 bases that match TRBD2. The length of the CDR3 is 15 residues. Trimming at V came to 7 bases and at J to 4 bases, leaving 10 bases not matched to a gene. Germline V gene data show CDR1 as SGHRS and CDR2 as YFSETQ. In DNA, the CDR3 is TGCGCCAGCCGAGCGGGGATCCGGGGCACCGGGGAGCTGTTTTTT. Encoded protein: CASRAGIRGTGELFF. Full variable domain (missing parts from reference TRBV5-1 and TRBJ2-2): KAGVTQTPRYLIKTRGQQVTLSCSPISGHRSVSWYQQTPGQGLQFLFEYFSETQRNKGNFPGRFSGRQFSNSRSEMNVSTLELGDSALYLCASRAGIRGTGELFFGEGSRLTVL.

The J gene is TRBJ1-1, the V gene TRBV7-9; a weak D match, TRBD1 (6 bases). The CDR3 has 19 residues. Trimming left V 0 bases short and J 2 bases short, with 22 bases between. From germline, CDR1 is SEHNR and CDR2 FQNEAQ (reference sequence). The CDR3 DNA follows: TGTGCCAGCAGCTTAGCGTTTACAGGGAGGGAGGGGAGAAACACTGAAGCTTTCTTT. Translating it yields CASSLAFTGREGRNTEAFF.